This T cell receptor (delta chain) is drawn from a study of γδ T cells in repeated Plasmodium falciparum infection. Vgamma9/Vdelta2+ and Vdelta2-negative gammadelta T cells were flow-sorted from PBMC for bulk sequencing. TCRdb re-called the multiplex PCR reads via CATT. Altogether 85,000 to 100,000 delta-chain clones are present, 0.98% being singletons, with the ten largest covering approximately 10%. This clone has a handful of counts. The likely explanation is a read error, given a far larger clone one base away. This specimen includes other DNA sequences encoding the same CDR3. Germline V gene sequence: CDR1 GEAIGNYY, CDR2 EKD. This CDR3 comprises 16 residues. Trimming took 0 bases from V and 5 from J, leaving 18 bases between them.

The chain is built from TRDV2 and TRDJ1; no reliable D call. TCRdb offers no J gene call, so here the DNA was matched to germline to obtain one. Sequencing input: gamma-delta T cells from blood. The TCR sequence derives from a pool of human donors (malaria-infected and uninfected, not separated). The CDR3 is CACDTVDGGRADKLIF. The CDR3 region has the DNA TGTGCCTGTGACACCGTCGACGGAGGTAGGGCGGATAAACTCATCTTT.